This T cell receptor (beta chain) appears in the sequencing data of a study of T-cell reconstitution after alpha-beta-depleted transplantation in children. General study points: A year had passed since transplant, and T-cell counts and diversity by then came mostly from newly produced T cells. Surviving recipient T cells and thymic progenitors accounted for the high day-60 TCRbeta diversity observed in some patients. The origin of alpha-beta T cells about two months after transplant was reportedly several hundred expanded graft clones.

This clonotype was detected many times. The antigen is unknown. The V gene's germline CDR1 is LGHNA and CDR2 YNFKEQ. There are 18 residues in the CDR3. Trimming removed 0 bases at V and 6 bases at J, with 20 bases between. A library of TCRbeta sequences, prepared with unique molecular identifiers, was generated. MiXCR, applied by TCRdb to the PCR reads, yields one record per CDR3 protein. The sample lists a few hundred thousand distinct CDR3 sequences, roughly 8.2% occurring once. This sequence originates from a female patient aged 2-9 years who had a stem cell transplant for Fanconi anemia, so the T cells may come from the graft donor. The J gene is TRBJ2-2, the V gene TRBV4-2, with D possibly TRBD1 on 6 matching bases. The sequences come from peripheral blood, collected 360 days after TCRalphabeta/CD19-depleted stem cell transplant. CDR3 amino acids: CASSQDHIRGELPGELFF. The CDR3 DNA sequence: TGTGCCAGCAGCCAAGATCATATCAGGGGTGAACTACCCGGGGAGCTGTTTTTT.